This T cell receptor beta chain was retrieved from a study of blood T cell repertoires in COVID-19. Study-level background: PBMCs, B-cell-depleted T cells, or T cells were the source of the cDNA or gDNA that made up the material.

Data came from immunoSEQ multiplex PCR; TCRdb stores just in-frame clones and leaves some out. The sample yields around 80,000 clones, about 83% seen once. Material: peripheral blood. The origin of this receptor is a human donor in a cohort sampled during active COVID-19.

As DNA, the CDR3 is TGTGCCAGCAGCTTGGAGGGGACAGGGACCTACGAGCAGTACTTC. It translates to CASSLEGTGTYEQYF. The chain links TRBV5-5 to TRBJ2-7, with TRBD1 matching 9 bases. CDR1 SGHKS and CDR2 YYEKEE come from the germline V gene (reference sequence). V lost 0 bases, J lost 2 bases, and 3 bases stayed unmatched. CDR3 size: 15 residues.